The 18 T cell receptor beta chains reported below all come from one sample, sequenced in a study of T cell responses to AZD1222 COVID-19 vaccine. Clones were read by immunoSEQ multiplex PCR, and TCRdb kept only the in-frame ones, dropping some. The profile shows about 120,000 clones, 70% to 90% of them singletons. The sample in question was peripheral blood, obtained on day 0 of AZD1222 vaccination. Receptor source: an adult in good health.

This clone was detected once. This chain uses TRBV7-2 with TRBJ2-5, with 8 bases lining up with TRBD1. The V gene's germline CDR1 is SGHTA and CDR2 FQGNSA. This CDR3 is 14 amino acids long. The junction had 8 bases not matched to a gene; V was cut back by 5 bases and J by 6 bases. This chain's CDR3 is CASSPRTGLKTQYF. The DNA of the CDR3 is TGTGCCAGCAGCCCACGGACAGGGCTAAAGACCCAGTACTTC.

The chain links TRBV3-1 (or the pseudogene TRBV3-2) to TRBJ2-2; D is uncertain. CDR3 length equals 17 residues. V was trimmed by 0 bases and J by 1 base, leaving 12 bases between them. CDR1 is LGHDT, CDR2 YNNKEL, per germline (reference sequence). CDR3 nucleotide sequence: TGTGCCAGCAGCCAAGATAGGTCGGGCCGGAACACCGGGGAGCTGTTTTTT. Protein: CASSQDRSGRNTGELFF.

The chain employs TRBV5-4 and TRBJ2-1; D possibly uses TRBD1 or TRBD2 (5 bases each). V was cut by 0 bases and J by 7 bases, with 11 bases left in between. Germline lookup yields CDR1 SGHNT and CDR2 YYREEE (reference sequence). The length of the CDR3 is 14 residues. The CDR3 DNA sequence: TGTGCCAGCAGCTTGGGGGGACCGAGGAATGAGCAGTTCTTC. Its protein product is CASSLGGPRNEQFF.

The chain links TRBV25-1 to TRBJ1-1; possible D gene TRBD1, 5 bases. The V and J ends lost 2 bases and 9 bases respectively, with 16 bases between them. This CDR3 is 14 amino acids long. Germline CDR1 is MGHDK and CDR2 is SYGVNS. CDR3 residues: CASSETLFREQAFF. CDR3 bases: TGTGCCAGCAGTGAAACACTTTTCAGGGAGCAAGCTTTCTTT.

The chain couples TRBV7-2 to TRBJ2-7; D is perhaps TRBD1 (5 bases). CDR3 size: 14 residues. Germline V gene sequence: CDR1 SGHTA, CDR2 FQGNSA. Trimming removed 1 base from V and 5 bases from J, with 12 bases in between. The CDR3: CASSLVARVHEQYF. CDR3 DNA sequence: TGTGCCAGCAGCTTAGTTGCCAGGGTCCACGAGCAGTACTTC.

This clone was observed once. The chain recombines TRBV9 with TRBJ2-1, with D uncertain. The CDR3 sequence is 11 residues long. In germline, CDR1 is SGDLS, CDR2 YYNGEE. V was shortened by 3 bases and J by 4 bases, with 2 bases between the two germline ends. CDR3 sequence: CASSEYNEQFF. The DNA of the CDR3 is TGTGCCAGCAGCGAGTACAATGAGCAGTTCTTC.

This clone appeared a single time. The same CDR3 also results from other DNA sequences found in this sample. The V call is TRBV5-1, the J call TRBJ2-5; TRBD2 is a possible D gene (5 bases). The length of the CDR3 is 13 residues. CDR1 SGHRS and CDR2 YFSETQ come from the germline V gene. The ends were cut back, 0 bases at V and 4 bases at J, with 7 bases in the middle. The CDR3 nucleotides read TGCGCCAGCAGCTTGGGTGCGGGAGAGACCCAGTACTTC. Its protein product is CASSLGAGETQYF. Full variable domain (missing parts from reference TRBV5-1 and TRBJ2-5): KAGVTQTPRYLIKTRGQQVTLSCSPISGHRSVSWYQQTPGQGLQFLFEYFSETQRNKGNFPGRFSGRQFSNSRSEMNVSTLELGDSALYLCASSLGAGETQYFGPGTRLLVL.

This chain connects TRBV28 to TRBJ1-1; maybe TRBD1 (6 bases). The CDR3 has 15 residues. CDR1 and CDR2 from the germline V gene are MDHEN and SYDVKM. Trimming left V 8 bases short and J 4 bases short, with 20 bases between. The CDR3 DNA follows: TGTGCCAGCGGGGCCCCAGGGGAATTGGGCACTGAAGCTTTCTTT. It is translated as CASGAPGELGTEAFF.

This clone was detected only once. The chain joins TRBV28 to TRBJ2-7; a possible D gene is TRBD1 (6 bases). The CDR3 loop spans 16 amino acids. Germline CDR1 reads MDHEN; CDR2 reads SYDVKM. V was clipped by 4 bases and J by 0 bases, with 16 bases between them. In nucleotides, the CDR3 is TGTGCCAGCAGTTACCGCCACAGGGCCGGCTCCTACGAGCAGTACTTC. Translation gives CASSYRHRAGSYEQYF.

The CDR3, as DNA: TGCGCCAGCAGCTTGGAAGGGGGAGGAAGCAATCAGCCCCAGCATTTT. It translates to CASSLEGGGSNQPQHF. This chain connects TRBV5-1 to TRBJ1-5, with a possible D match to TRBD1 (6 bases). The CDR3 is 16 residues long. Trimming removed 0 bases from V and 1 base from J, with 11 bases in between. Germline CDR1 SGHRS, CDR2 YFSETQ.

The table lists this clone with a count of one. CDR3 region: CASSGGGAKNIQYF. In DNA form, the CDR3 reads TGTGCCAGTTCGGGGGGAGGGGCCAAAAACATTCAGTACTTC. The rearrangement links TRBV28 to TRBJ2-4; 7 positions match TRBD2. V lost 9 bases, J lost 1 base, and 6 bases stayed unmatched. The CDR3 is made up of 14 amino acids. CDR1 and CDR2 (germline): MDHEN, SYDVKM.

The chain has TRBV6-5 and TRBJ2-7; D gene ambiguous. V shed 5 bases and J shed 2 bases, with 13 bases lying between them. Germline V gives CDR1 MNHEY, CDR2 SVGAGI. The CDR3 contains 14 residues. CDR3 DNA sequence: TGTGCCAGCAGTAGGGCCCTCGCCGCCTACGAGCAGTACTTC. It encodes CASSRALAAYEQYF.

The chain has TRBV30 and TRBJ1-1; TRBD1 is a possible D gene (5 bases). Germline V gives CDR1 GTSNPN, CDR2 SVGIG (reference sequence). The V gene lost 4 bases and the J gene lost 7 bases, with 10 bases spanning the gap. This CDR3 is built from 11 residues. The CDR3 here is CAWKGDREAFF. The CDR3 DNA is TGTGCCTGGAAAGGGGACCGTGAAGCTTTCTTT.

This chain links TRBV5-1 with TRBJ1-6; 9 bases are shared with TRBD1. The CDR3 length is 14 residues. Germline assignment: CDR1 SGHRS and CDR2 YFSETQ. V lost 4 bases to trimming and J lost 10 bases; unmatched junction nucleotides: 6. The CDR3 nucleotides are TGCGCCAGCAGCCAGAGGACAGGGGAGTCACCCCTCCACTTT. This encodes CASSQRTGESPLHF.

V is TRBV9 and J is TRBJ1-3; the D gene is possibly TRBD1 (6 bases). Trimming took off 3 bases at V and 7 bases at J, with 26 bases between the two ends. CDR1 and CDR2 (germline): SGDLS, YYNGEE. CDR3 size: 18 residues. The CDR3 DNA reads TGTGCCAGCAGCGCCAACGGTGGTCCGGGGGCAAACTGGAACACCATATATTTT. It translates to CASSANGGPGANWNTIYF.

The chain employs TRBV9 and TRBJ1-1; TRBD1 aligns across 8 bases. Germline CDR1 and CDR2: SGDLS and YYNGEE. After removal of 3 bases from V and 5 bases from J, the junction contained 6 bases not matched to a gene. The CDR3 spans 14 residues. CDR3 amino acids: CASSAGQGFTEAFF. Written as DNA, the CDR3 is TGTGCCAGCAGCGCCGGACAGGGCTTTACTGAAGCTTTCTTT.

This clone was seen once. The rearrangement uses TRBV5-6 and TRBJ2-7; unclear D gene. V was clipped by 4 bases and J by 5 bases, with 13 bases between them. The CDR3 covers 13 residues. Germline CDR1 and CDR2: SGHDT and YYEEEE. CDR3 sequence (DNA): TGTGCCAGCAGCGTCCCCCCGGGTCACGAGCAGTACTTC. Residues: CASSVPPGHEQYF. Looking up the rest from reference TRBV5-6 and TRBJ2-7 gives the full variable domain: DAGVTQSPTHLIKTRGQQVTLRCSPKSGHDTVSWYQQALGQGPQFIFQYYEEEERQRGNFPDRFSGHQFPNYSSELNVNALLLGDSALYLCASSVPPGHEQYFGPGTRLTVT.

This clone appeared a single time. The rearrangement uses TRBV28 and TRBJ1-6, with a tentative D call TRBD1 (5 bases). This CDR3 comprises 14 residues. Trimming took 3 bases from V and 9 from J, leaving 12 bases between them. The V gene's germline CDR1 is MDHEN and CDR2 SYDVKM. The CDR3 region has the DNA TGTGCCAGCAGTTTGGGCAGGGAAAGTTCACCCCTCCACTTT. Amino acid sequence: CASSLGRESSPLHF. The full variable domain, its missing parts supplied by reference TRBV28 and TRBJ1-6, is DVKVTQSSRYLVKRTGEKVFLECVQDMDHENMFWYRQDPGLGLRLIYFSYDVKMKEKGDIPEGYSVSREKKERFSLILESASTNQTSMYLCASSLGRESSPLHFGNGTRLTVT.